What follows describes a single T cell receptor beta chain. The data stem from a study of blood T cell repertoires in COVID-19. Study background: The United States, Italy and Spain were the sources of the acute and convalescent COVID-19 samples. Sample material is recorded as cDNA or gDNA derived from T cells, B-cell-depleted T cells, or PBMCs.

Authors' analysis steps: It was from reference gene primer amplification that nucleated cell counts were estimated. TCRdb keeps only in-frame clones here, not all; method: immunoSEQ multiplex PCR. V, J and clone size were drawn from that table, and D and trimming were deduced from the DNA. Among approximately 120,000 clones listed, 55% to 70% were seen once. The CDR3 length is 15 residues. Trimming shortened V by 5 bases and J by 7 bases, and 15 bases separated the two germline ends. Germline V gene sequence: CDR1 SGHAT, CDR2 FQNNGV. The sample consisted of peripheral blood. This rearrangement joins TRBV11-2 to TRBJ1-6, with D maybe TRBD1 (6 bases). The receptor's source is a woman in her sixties or seventies with acute or convalescent COVID-19. DNA of the CDR3: TGTGCCAGCAGCCCAGGGGTTCTCGGGAATTCACCCCTCCACTTT. This encodes CASSPGVLGNSPLHF.